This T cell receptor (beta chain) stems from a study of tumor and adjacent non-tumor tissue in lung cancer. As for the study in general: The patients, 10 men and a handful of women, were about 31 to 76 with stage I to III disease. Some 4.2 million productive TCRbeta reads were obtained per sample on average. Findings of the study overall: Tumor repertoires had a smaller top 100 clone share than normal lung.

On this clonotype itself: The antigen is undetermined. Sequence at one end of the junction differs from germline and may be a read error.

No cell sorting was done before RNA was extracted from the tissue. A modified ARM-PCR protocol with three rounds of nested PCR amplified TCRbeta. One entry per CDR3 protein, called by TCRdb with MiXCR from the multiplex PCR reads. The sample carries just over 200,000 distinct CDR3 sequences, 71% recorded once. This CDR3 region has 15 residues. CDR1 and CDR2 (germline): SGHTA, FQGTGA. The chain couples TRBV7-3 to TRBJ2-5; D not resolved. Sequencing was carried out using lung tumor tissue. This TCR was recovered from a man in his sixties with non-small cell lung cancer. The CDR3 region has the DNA TGTGCCAGCAGCTTTCGACACGGTGGCGCGGAGATCCAGTACTTT. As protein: CASSFRHGGAEIQYF.